The present T cell receptor beta chain was sequenced within a study of blood T cell repertoires in COVID-19. The study assigned cohorts using participant-reported clinical history. Some clones are missing from TCRdb's copy, which holds only in-frame ones; the method was immunoSEQ multiplex PCR. The sample includes fewer than 350,000 clones, over 75% of them seen just once. The sample comprised PBMCs or T cells enriched from blood (not recorded which). The TCR comes from a man aged 30 to 39 who had recovered from COVID-19.

In DNA form, the CDR3 reads TGTGCCAGCAGCCAAGTCTACACAGGGGGCTCGTACACCTTC. As protein: CASSQVYTGGSYTF. This chain connects TRBV5-6 to TRBJ1-2, with 9 bases fitting TRBD1. V dropped 4 bases and J dropped 11; count of bases not matched to a gene: 12. Germline CDR1 reads SGHDT; CDR2 reads YYEEEE. This CDR3 contains 14 residues.